These T cell receptor beta chains were read from a single sample in a study of identical twins. Each CDR3 protein is one row after TCRdb ran MiXCR on the 5' RACE reads. The sample includes 1,800,000 or so distinct CDR3 sequences, under 35% seen only once; the top ten take 0.25% to 0.3%. Input material: cord blood. Every receptor here comes from a newborn girl in good health. The CDR3 runs from the conserved cysteine through the conserved F or W.

TRBJ2-7	TRBV9	CASSVGTYAYEQYF
TRBJ1-6	TRBV6-5	CASSYVYFVRGQNHSPLHF
TRBJ2-3	TRBV28	CASSLLYCNTDTQYF
TRBJ2-7	TRBV5-1	CASSLESYEPKQYF
TRBJ1-1	TRBV19	CASSIDSLMNTEAFF
TRBJ1-6	TRBV3-1	CASGRTGGFNSPLHF
TRBJ2-5	TRBV6-6	CASRQGETQYF
TRBJ2-3	TRBV24-1	CATSLQGEDTQYF
TRBJ2-7	TRBV6-1	CASTGLAGAYEQYF
TRBJ1-6	TRBV4-1	CASSQDTGGYNSPLHF
TRBJ2-1	TRBV28	CASSLSSGTNNEQFF
TRBJ2-7	TRBV20-1	CSGLASGSYNEQYF
TRBJ1-2	TRBV29-1	CSVERTNYYGYTF
TRBJ2-7	TRBV11-2	CASSSRWTSGGVNEQYF
TRBJ2-5	TRBV5-1	CASSPAGRASCNEQYF
TRBJ2-6	TRBV27	CASRRDSLSGANVLTF
TRBJ1-4	TRBV14	CASSPITGANEKLFF
NA	TRBV3-1	CASSPPIASGRWIHEQYF
TRBJ2-1	TRBV28	CASSPHPTSGRMAEQFF
TRBJ1-4	TRBV20-1	CSAYGQGEKLFF